This T cell receptor beta chain comes out of a study of Graves' ophthalmopathy and Graves' hyperthyroidism. Study observations and caveats: Separation of ophthalmopathy from stable hyperthyroidism was achieved by a 13-signature model, at roughly 88% sensitivity and 81.08% specificity. In predicting ophthalmopathy progression, the model reached about 71% sensitivity and roughly 75% specificity.

Investigators amplified TCR beta CDR3 regions from RNA transcripts. After a first-round RT-PCR with HTBI primers, a second-round multiplex PCR was run. TCRdb reprocessed the multiplex PCR reads with MiXCR, giving one entry per CDR3 protein. This table has 650,000 to 900,000 distinct CDR3 sequences, 35% to 50% appearing once. This clonotype has ten or more counts. The antigen is not known. Germline V lookup: CDR1 ENHRY, CDR2 SYGVKD. The V gene lost 3 bases and the J gene lost 2 bases, with 7 bases spanning the gap. The CDR3 is 13 amino acids. The PBMC fraction was derived from about 9.2 ml of fresh peripheral blood.

The sequence was collected from an adult man with Graves' ophthalmopathy. The sample taken for sequencing was peripheral blood. V usage is TRBV10-3 and J usage is TRBJ1-1; D not resolved. This CDR3 reads CAISDRINTEAFF. The DNA of the CDR3 is TGTGCCATCAGTGACAGAATTAACACTGAAGCTTTCTTT.